The source of this TCR beta chain is a study of regulatory T cells in long-lasting Graves disease. Specified time point: newly diagnosed GD, antithyroid drugs for less than 3 months. Construction of the TCR library relied on RNA isolated from PBMCs. This clonotype was seen repeatedly, ten times or more. Researchers made TCR beta libraries by using iRepertoire HTBI primers and running Arm-PCR on CDR3 regions. TCRdb re-analysed the multiplex PCR reads in MiXCR, keeping a single row per CDR3 protein. The table shows 350,000 to 500,000 distinct CDR3 sequences, with about 15% occurring only once. Germline CDR1 reads GTSNPN; CDR2 reads SVGIG (reference sequence). The trim removed 8 bases at V and 8 bases at J, leaving 13 bases unmatched. The CDR3 spans 13 residues. These same data were also listed under a study on T cells in Graves' hyperthyroidism and ophthalmopathy.

This receptor was obtained from a woman aged 50 to 60 with Graves disease. The chain links TRBV30 to TRBJ1-2; 8 nucleotides line up with TRBD1. The sample here was peripheral blood mononuclear cells (PBMCs), taken at new diagnosis, from a patient treated with antithyroid drugs. The chain's CDR3 is CAAGQVVAVGYTF. In DNA, the CDR3 is TGTGCCGCGGGACAGGTTGTTGCGGTGGGCTACACCTTC. The complete variable domain, with remaining parts taken from reference TRBV30 and TRBJ1-2, reads SQTIHQWPATLVQPVGSPLSLECTVEGTSNPNLYWYRQAAGRGLQLLFYSVGIGQISSEVPQNLSASRPQDRQFILSSKKLLLSDSGFYLCAAGQVVAVGYTFGSGTRLTVV.